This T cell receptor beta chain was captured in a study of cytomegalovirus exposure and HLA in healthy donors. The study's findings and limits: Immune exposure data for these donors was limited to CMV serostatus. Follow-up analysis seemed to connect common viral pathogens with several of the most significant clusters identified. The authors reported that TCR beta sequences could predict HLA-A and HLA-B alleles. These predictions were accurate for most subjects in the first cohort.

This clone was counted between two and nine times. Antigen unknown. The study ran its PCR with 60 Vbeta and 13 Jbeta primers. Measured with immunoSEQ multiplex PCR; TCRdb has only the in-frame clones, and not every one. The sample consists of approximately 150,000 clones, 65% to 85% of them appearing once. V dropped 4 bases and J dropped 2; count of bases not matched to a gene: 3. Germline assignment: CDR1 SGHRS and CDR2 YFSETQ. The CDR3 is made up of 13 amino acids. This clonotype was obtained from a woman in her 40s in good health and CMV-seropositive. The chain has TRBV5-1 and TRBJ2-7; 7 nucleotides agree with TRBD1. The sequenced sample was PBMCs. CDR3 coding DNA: TGCGCCAGCAGCCGGGACAGACCCTACGAGCAGTACTTC. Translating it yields CASSRDRPYEQYF.